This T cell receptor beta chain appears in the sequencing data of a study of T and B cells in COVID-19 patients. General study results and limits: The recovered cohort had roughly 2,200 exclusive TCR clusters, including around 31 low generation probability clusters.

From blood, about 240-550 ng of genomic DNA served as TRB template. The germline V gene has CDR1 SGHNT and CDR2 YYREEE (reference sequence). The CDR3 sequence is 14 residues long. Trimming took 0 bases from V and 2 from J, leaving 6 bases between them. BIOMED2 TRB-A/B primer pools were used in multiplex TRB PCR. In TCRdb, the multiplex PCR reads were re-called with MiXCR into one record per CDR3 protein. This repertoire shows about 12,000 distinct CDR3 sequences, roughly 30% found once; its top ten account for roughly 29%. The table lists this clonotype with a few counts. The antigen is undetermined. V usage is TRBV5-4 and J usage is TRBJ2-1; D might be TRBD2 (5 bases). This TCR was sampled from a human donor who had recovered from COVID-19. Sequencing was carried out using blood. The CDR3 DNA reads TGTGCCAGCAGCTTGGCGGGAACCTACAATGAGCAGTTCTTC. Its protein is CASSLAGTYNEQFF.